A single sample is the source of the 24 T cell receptor beta chains below, sequenced in a study of CD8 T cells in Susac syndrome. An amount of RNA that ranged from about 0.45 to 1 ug was reverse transcribed with random hexamers. TCRdb processed the immunoSEQ multiplex PCR reads anew with MiXCR; each CDR3 protein has one entry. The table has some 60,000 distinct CDR3 sequences, around 94% seen once. Sequenced sample: CD8+ T cells from PBMCs. The receptors derive from a human donor in good health.

This rearrangement joins TRBV5-5 to TRBJ2-1, with D perhaps TRBD2 (6 bases). The CDR3 sequence is 16 residues long. V was pared by 4 bases and J by 8 bases, with 22 bases between. CDR1 and CDR2 from the germline V gene are SGHKS and YYEKEE (reference sequence). DNA for the CDR3: TGTGCCAGCAGCCACCCGTCAGGAGGGGCATACGATGAGCAGTTCTTC. This gives the protein CASSHPSGGAYDEQFF.

This clonotype was counted a single time. The chain has TRBV7-6 and TRBJ2-1; 7 bases agree with TRBD1. The CDR3 extends over 15 amino acids. Germline trimming cut 6 bases from V and 4 bases from J; bases unmatched to any gene: 9. CDR1 is SGHVS and CDR2 is FNYEAQ in the germline V gene. The CDR3 sequence: CASSPGQNPYNEQFF. CDR3 nucleotide sequence: TGTGCCAGCAGTCCGGGACAGAACCCTTACAATGAGCAGTTCTTC.

The rearrangement joins TRBV5-1 to TRBJ2-7, with D perhaps being TRBD1 or TRBD2 (5 bases each). Germline V gene lookup returns CDR1 SGHRS and CDR2 YFSETQ. The CDR3 length is 16 residues. Trimming stripped 0 bases from V and 6 bases from J, with 19 bases between. CDR3 residues: CASSLVLGPTLPEQYF. CDR3 sequence (DNA): TGCGCCAGCAGCTTGGTTCTGGGACCAACTCTACCCGAGCAGTACTTC. Drawing the rest from reference TRBV5-1 and TRBJ2-7, the complete variable domain is KAGVTQTPRYLIKTRGQQVTLSCSPISGHRSVSWYQQTPGQGLQFLFEYFSETQRNKGNFPGRFSGRQFSNSRSEMNVSTLELGDSALYLCASSLVLGPTLPEQYFGPGTRLTVT.

The CDR3 sequence is CASSLTGTAYEQYF. The CDR3 coding sequence is TGTGCCAGCAGCTTGACCGGGACAGCCTACGAGCAGTACTTC. The chain carries TRBV5-4 and TRBJ2-7; 7 bases line up with TRBD1. The CDR3 runs 14 residues. Unmatched junction bases numbered 3, after V lost 1 base and J lost 2 bases. CDR1 and CDR2 (germline): SGHNT, YYREEE (reference sequence).

This chain joins TRBV18 and TRBJ2-7; D may match TRBD1 or TRBD2 (5 bases each). Germline lookup yields CDR1 KGHSH and CDR2 LQKENI. The CDR3 runs 16 residues. Trimming shortened V by 3 bases and J by 3 bases, and 18 bases separated the two germline ends. This chain's CDR3 is CASSPPRGSSGYEQYF. The DNA for the CDR3 is TGTGCCAGCTCACCTCCTCGGGGCTCCTCGGGCTACGAGCAGTACTTC. The complete variable domain, with remaining parts taken from reference TRBV18 and TRBJ2-7, reads NAGVMQNPRHLVRRRGQEARLRCSPMKGHSHVYWYRQLPEEGLKFMVYLQKENIIDESGMPKERFSAEFPKEGPSILRIQQVVRGDSAAYFCASSPPRGSSGYEQYFGPGTRLTVT.

The CDR3 sequence: CASSQGAQGFSYEQYF. The CDR3 DNA reads as TGCGCCAGCAGCCAAGGGGCTCAGGGTTTCTCCTACGAGCAGTACTTC. The V and J genes are TRBV4-3 and TRBJ2-7; maybe TRBD1 (5 bases). Trimming took 1 base from V and 0 from J, leaving 13 bases between them. The CDR3 length is 16 residues. Germline CDR1 is LGHNA and CDR2 is YSLEER.

The V gene is TRBV6-5, the J gene TRBJ2-5, with D tentatively TRBD1 (5 bases). The CDR3 sequence is 11 residues long. V lost 6 bases and J lost 5, with 7 bases in between. Germline V gene sequence: CDR1 MNHEY, CDR2 SVGAGI. CDR3 nucleotide sequence: TGTGCCAGCAGGGGGCGGGAGACCCAGTACTTC. Translating gives CASRGRETQYF.

The chain joins TRBV24-1 to TRBJ2-3; 10 positions match TRBD2. V gave up 5 bases and J gave up 3 bases; unmatched junction bases: 7. CDR1 KGHDR and CDR2 SFDVKD come from the germline V gene. The CDR3 is 16 residues long. The CDR3 spells CATSGDSGGATDTQYF. The CDR3 DNA reads as TGTGCCACCAGTGGCGACAGCGGGGGGGCAACAGATACGCAGTATTTT.

The count of this clonotype is one. The chain carries TRBV6-1 and TRBJ1-2, with 11 bases matching TRBD1. This CDR3 has 17 residues. Trimming removed 4 bases from V and 4 bases from J; junction bases left unmatched: 11. Germline assignment: CDR1 MNHNS and CDR2 SASEGT. CDR3 nucleotide sequence: TGTGCCAGCAGTGGGGCCCAGCGGACAGGGGGCTTCTATGGCTACACCTTC. Amino acid sequence: CASSGAQRTGGFYGYTF.

The genes are TRBV27 and TRBJ1-5; D is possibly TRBD1 (5 bases). The CDR3 is made up of 16 amino acids. Germline CDR1 reads MNHEY; CDR2 reads SMNVEV (reference sequence). The germline V and J ends were trimmed by 5 bases and 3 bases, with 17 bases remaining between them. CDR3 protein: CASSPSMGEANQPQHF. The CDR3 DNA reads as TGTGCCAGCAGTCCTTCGATGGGGGAGGCCAATCAGCCCCAGCATTTT.

In its sample, this clonotype was seen once. This chain's CDR3 is CASSFADSISSYEQYF. In DNA form, the CDR3 reads TGTGCCAGCAGTTTCGCGGACTCCATAAGCTCCTACGAGCAGTACTTC. The chain recombines TRBV6-5 with TRBJ2-7; tentative D call: TRBD2 (5 bases). The CDR3 is made up of 16 amino acids. CDR1 is MNHEY and CDR2 is SVGAGI in the germline V gene. The V and J ends lost 4 bases and 0 bases respectively, with 16 bases between them.

V gene TRBV12-3 or TRBV12-4 combines with J gene TRBJ2-1; D is unresolved. Trimming left V 5 bases short and J 3 bases short, with 14 bases between. CDR3 size: 15 residues. The CDR3 here is CASSGPVEDYNEQFF. CDR3 DNA sequence: TGTGCCAGCAGTGGTCCGGTCGAGGACTACAATGAGCAGTTCTTC.

The chain has TRBV27 and TRBJ1-2; 8 nucleotides agree with TRBD1. Germline V gives CDR1 MNHEY, CDR2 SMNVEV (reference sequence). J was trimmed by 0 bases and V by 8 bases; bases with no gene match: 14. This CDR3 spans 17 amino acids. As DNA, the CDR3 is TGTGCCAGCGGGAGGTTGGACAGGGTGGGTTCTAACTATGGCTACACCTTC. Residues: CASGRLDRVGSNYGYTF.

V gene TRBV7-9 combines with J gene TRBJ1-1; 9 bases line up with TRBD1. Germline CDR1 SEHNR, CDR2 FQNEAQ (reference sequence). The CDR3 runs 15 residues. V was pared by 5 bases and J by 0 bases, with 4 bases of the junction left unmatched. This chain's CDR3 is CASSHGQGLNTEAFF. In DNA, the CDR3 is TGTGCCAGCAGCCATGGACAGGGGTTGAACACTGAAGCTTTCTTT.

The rearrangement uses TRBV4-1 and TRBJ2-5; the match to TRBD2 covers 8 bases. This CDR3 comprises 16 residues. V trimming: 0 bases; J trimming: 4 bases; junction bases outside the gene matches: 7. Germline CDR1 reads MGHRA; CDR2 reads YSYEKL. The CDR3 region has the DNA TGCGCCAGCAGCCAAGAGGCCGGGGGGGCGGGAGAGACCCAGTACTTC. Translated: CASSQEAGGAGETQYF.

The rearrangement links TRBV9 to TRBJ1-1; D is unclear. Germline V gives CDR1 SGDLS, CDR2 YYNGEE. The CDR3 contains 14 residues. V lost 0 bases, J lost 1 base, and 7 bases lay in between. CDR3 DNA sequence: TGTGCCAGCAGCGTAGGACCCAGGAACACTGAAGCTTTCTTT. This translates into CASSVGPRNTEAFF.

The chain has TRBV7-6 and TRBJ2-7, with 7 positions matching TRBD1. The CDR3 has 15 residues. Trimming took 2 bases from V and 2 from J; bases not matched to a gene: 6. Germline CDR1 reads SGHVS; CDR2 reads FNYEAQ. The CDR3 loop reads CASSLSGTAPYEQYF. Here the CDR3 DNA reads TGTGCCAGCAGCTTATCGGGGACAGCCCCCTACGAGCAGTACTTC. The full variable domain, in which reference TRBV7-6 and TRBJ2-7 provide the parts outside the CDR3, is GAGVSQSPRYKVTKRGQDVALRCDPISGHVSLYWYRQALGQGPEFLTYFNYEAQQDKSGLPNDRFSAERPEGSISTLTIQRTEQRDSAMYRCASSLSGTAPYEQYFGPGTRLTVT.

The J gene is TRBJ2-1, the V gene TRBV7-3, with 8 bases identical to TRBD2. J lost 7 bases, V lost 0 bases, and 2 bases had no gene match. Per the germline V gene, CDR1 is SGHTA and CDR2 is FQGTGA. CDR3 length: 14 residues. The CDR3 spells CASSLTGGVNEQFF. In nucleotides, the CDR3 is TGTGCCAGCAGCTTAACCGGGGGGGTGAATGAGCAGTTCTTC.

The rearrangement uses TRBV9 and TRBJ2-7; 9 bases align to TRBD1. There are 13 residues in the CDR3. Germline assignment: CDR1 SGDLS and CDR2 YYNGEE. With V trimmed by 3 bases and J by 4 bases, 2 bases remained unmatched. In DNA form, the CDR3 reads TGTGCCAGCAGCGAGGGACAGGGATACGAGCAGTACTTC. This codes for CASSEGQGYEQYF.

J is TRBJ2-1 and V is TRBV27; TRBD1 is a possible D gene (6 bases). CDR3 length equals 16 residues. The germline V gene encodes CDR1 MNHEY and CDR2 SMNVEV (reference sequence). Trimming took 5 bases from V and 10 from J, leaving 24 bases between them. CDR3 amino acids: CASSTRTEDGSAEQFF. The CDR3 nucleotides are TGTGCCAGCAGTACGCGGACAGAGGACGGTAGCGCGGAGCAGTTCTTC.

A single count supports this clonotype. The V gene is TRBV4-2, the J gene TRBJ2-3, with 16 positions matching TRBD2. The CDR3 is 21 amino acids. V lost 4 bases to trimming and J lost 3 bases; unmatched junction nucleotides: 16. The V gene's germline CDR1 is LGHNA and CDR2 YNFKEQ. CDR3 nucleotides: TGTGCCAGCAGCCGCGGCGGGACTAGCGGGGGGGCTTCTGGTAGTACAGATACGCAGTATTTT. Encoded protein: CASSRGGTSGGASGSTDTQYF.

This clonotype appeared once. This chain connects TRBV7-9 to TRBJ1-1, with a weak D call TRBD1 (6 bases). Trimming removed 5 bases from V and 1 base from J, with 11 bases in between. The CDR3 has 14 amino acids. Germline assignment: CDR1 SEHNR and CDR2 FQNEAQ (reference sequence). CDR3 region: CASSDGTPNTEAFF. The DNA of the CDR3 is TGTGCCAGCAGCGACGGGACACCGAACACTGAAGCTTTCTTT.

The chain joins TRBV28 to TRBJ2-3; D not certain. Trimming pared 6 bases from V and 6 bases from J, leaving 7 bases between. Looked up from germline, CDR1 is MDHEN and CDR2 is SYDVKM. The CDR3 runs 11 residues. The CDR3 DNA sequence: TGTGCCAGCAGCTACATGGATACGCAGTATTTT. This codes for CASSYMDTQYF.

V and J are TRBV15 and TRBJ1-1; D uncertain. Germline values: CDR1 LNHNV, CDR2 YYDKDF (reference sequence). This CDR3 has 18 amino acids. V lost 0 bases, J lost 1 base, and 18 bases lay in between. In nucleotides, the CDR3 is TGTGCCACCAGCAGAGATCGGTTGCGCGGGCCTCGGAACACTGAAGCTTTCTTT. Protein sequence: CATSRDRLRGPRNTEAFF.